The rows below give T cell receptor beta chains drawn from one sample of a study of CXCR4 blockade with PD-1 therapy in pancreatic cancer. Only in-frame clones appear in the TCRdb table, and some are missing; sequencing was by immunoSEQ multiplex PCR. The table records under 9,000 clones, about three fifths of them present only once. Sequenced: tumor tissue. These TCRs come from a human donor with pancreatic ductal adenocarcinoma. The CDR3 runs from the conserved cysteine through the conserved F or W. The D gene is left open where the match is weak. Part of the rows lack a size; the others show once, few, many or a class for expanded clones.

len,j_gene,v_gene,d_gene,abundance,CDR3aa,CDR3nt
17,TRBJ2-2,TRBV6-8,TRBD2,NA,CASSWGLAGSGAGELFF,TGTGCCAGCAGTTGGGGACTAGCGGGGAGCGGGGCCGGGGAGCTGTTTTTT
20,TRBJ2-3,TRBV29-1,TRBD2,NA,CSVTLRGTGLAGALRKSQYF,TGCAGCGTTACCCTCCGAGGGACAGGACTAGCGGGAGCCCTAAGGAAATCGCAGTATTTT
16,TRBJ2-3,TRBV25-1,NA,few,CASSELSGPFTDTQYF,TGTGCCAGCAGTGAATTAAGCGGGCCCTTCACAGATACGCAGTATTTT
15,TRBJ2-1,TRBV5-1,NA,NA,CASSLDTHSYNEQFF,TGCGCCAGCAGCCTCGATACCCACTCCTACAATGAGCAGTTCTTC
16,TRBJ2-5,TRBV12-5,NA,NA,CASGLPPLGSEETQYF,TGTGCTAGTGGTTTGCCCCCGTTGGGGTCGGAAGAGACCCAGTACTTC
17,TRBJ2-7,TRBV5-1,TRBD2,NA,CASSLILAGGTTYEQYF,TGCGCCAGCAGCTTGATTCTAGCGGGAGGGACTACCTACGAGCAGTACTTC
16,TRBJ2-2,TRBV19,NA,NA,CASSTQTGLTTGELFF,TGTGCCAGTAGTACGCAGACAGGTTTGACCACCGGGGAGCTGTTTTTT
15,TRBJ1-4,TRBV28,NA,few,CAIGYPGEDAEKLFF,TGTGCCATCGGGTACCCAGGGGAGGATGCTGAAAAACTGTTTTTT
15,TRBJ1-1,TRBV25-1,TRBD1,NA,CASSDRTGMNTEAFF,TGTGCCAGCAGTGACAGGACAGGGATGAACACTGAAGCTTTCTTT
18,TRBJ1-2,TRBV11-3,NA,few,CASSLRLIRGQGSGGYTF,TGTGCCAGCAGCTTACGATTGATCCGGGGACAAGGGTCGGGTGGCTACACCTTC
13,TRBJ2-2,TRBV29-1,NA,NA,CSVGTGAAGELFF,TGCAGCGTCGGGACGGGTGCGGCCGGGGAGCTGTTTTTT
14,TRBJ2-5,TRBV18,NA,NA,CASSPRHVQETQYF,TGTGCCAGCTCACCACGACATGTACAAGAGACCCAGTACTTC
14,TRBJ2-3,TRBV18,NA,NA,CASSPLRFTDTQYF,TGTGCCAGCTCACCACTCAGGTTCACAGATACGCAGTATTTT
17,TRBJ2-1,TRBV25-1,NA,NA,CASSESLLPRSYNEQFF,TGTGCCAGCAGTGAATCGCTACTCCCCAGGTCCTACAATGAGCAGTTCTTC
13,TRBJ1-1,TRBV9,NA,few,CASSREMDTEAFF,TGTGCCAGCAGCAGGGAGATGGACACTGAAGCTTTCTTT
17,TRBJ2-1,TRBV5-1,TRBD2,NA,CASSPGLAGVVYNEQFF,TGCGCCAGCAGCCCTGGACTAGCGGGAGTAGTCTACAATGAGCAGTTCTTC
14,TRBJ1-3,TRBV9,NA,NA,CASSRLVDGNTIYF,TGTGCCAGCAGTCGTCTCGTGGATGGAAACACCATATATTTT
16,TRBJ2-3,TRBV11-3,TRBD2,NA,CASSPAGTSDTDTQYF,TGTGCCAGCAGCCCAGCCGGGACTAGCGACACAGATACGCAGTATTTT
14,TRBJ2-5,TRBV6-8,NA,few,CASSDGEVGETQYF,TGTGCCAGCAGTGATGGAGAGGTCGGAGAGACCCAGTACTTC
14,TRBJ2-4,TRBV28,NA,NA,CAIQSHIAKNIQYF,TGTGCCATCCAGAGCCACATAGCCAAAAACATTCAGTACTTC
13,TRBJ1-5,TRBV18,NA,NA,CASSPREYQPQHF,TGTGCCAGCTCACCAAGGGAGTATCAGCCCCAGCATTTT
14,TRBJ2-7,TRBV23-1,TRBD2,NA,CASSSSGGSDEQYF,TGCGCCAGCAGCTCTAGCGGGGGGAGCGACGAGCAGTACTTC
17,TRBJ1-6,TRBV18,NA,NA,CASSPTGVSSYNSPLHF,TGTGCCAGCTCACCGACGGGGGTCAGCTCCTATAATTCACCCCTCCACTTT
14,TRBJ1-2,TRBV5-1,NA,NA,CASSFVDGGEGYTF,TGCGCCAGCAGCTTTGTGGACGGGGGTGAGGGCTACACCTTC
13,TRBJ2-5,TRBV18,NA,NA,CASSTQGRETQYF,TGTGCCAGCTCCACACAGGGTAGGGAGACCCAGTACTTC
17,TRBJ2-3,TRBV11-3,NA,NA,CASSLKWGLGGTDTQYF,TGTGCCAGCAGCTTAAAGTGGGGACTCGGGGGAACAGATACGCAGTATTTT